This T cell receptor (beta chain) was profiled in a study of vaccination and CD4 T cells after COVID-19. Study at large: Convalescent patients gave post-COVID blood a median approximately 100 days post-diagnosis, range 35 to 161.

The CDR3 is 13 residues long. Germline V lookup: CDR1 MGHDK, CDR2 SYGVNS. Trimming took off 4 bases at V and 4 bases at J, with 8 bases between the two ends. Sequencing of DNA taken from cultured CD4+ T cells relied on the Oncomine TCR Beta short-read assay. TCRdb re-analysed the PCR reads in MiXCR, keeping a single row per CDR3 protein. This table has about 14,000 distinct CDR3 sequences, around 45% appearing once. Turning to this clonotype: Antigen unknown.

Study outcomes and limitations: Investigators enrolled relatively few convalescent patients and included no early post-infection timepoints.

The treatment here: approximately nine-day PBMC culture with coronavirus spike peptide pools or control peptides (ViraFEST assay). This receptor was obtained from a human donor who had recovered from COVID-19. This chain connects TRBV25-1 to TRBJ1-5; unclear D gene. Here the sequenced sample was CD4+ T cells from blood, cultured in vitro, taken after SARS-CoV-2 vaccination. The CDR3: CASSVGSNQPQHF. The DNA of the CDR3 is TGTGCCAGCAGTGTTGGGAGTAATCAGCCCCAGCATTTT.